This entry lists 32 T cell receptor beta chains sequenced from one sample in a study of blood T cells in healthy people across ages. Next came a second PCR, run for about 6 to 12 cycles, which used a sample-barcoded 5' primer along with a J-beta primer mix. Using its own MiXCR run on the 5' RACE reads, TCRdb lists one record per CDR3 protein. Of more than 800,000 distinct CDR3 sequences listed, under 35% are singletons. The sequencing input was blood. The receptors were gathered from an elderly woman in good health.

Concerning this clonotype itself: Given a much more abundant clone one base away, this may be a read error. The gene calls are TRBV12-3 or TRBV12-4 and TRBJ2-7; 12 nucleotides match TRBD2. The CDR3 runs 13 residues. This CDR3 reads CASRGLAGPEPYF. CDR3 coding DNA: TGTGCCAGCAGGGGACTAGCGGGTCCTGAGCCGTACTTC.

This clonotype was seen ten or more times. J is TRBJ2-5 and V is TRBV6-6; 11 bases match TRBD2. Looked up from germline, CDR1 is MNHNY and CDR2 is SVGAGI (reference sequence). There are 15 residues in the CDR3. V lost 5 bases, J lost 4 bases, and 6 bases stayed unmatched. CDR3 amino acids: CASSTSGGRVETQYF. Written as DNA, the CDR3 is TGTGCCAGCAGTACTAGCGGGGGCCGGGTAGAGACCCAGTACTTC.

This clonotype occurred many times. The V call is TRBV20-1, the J call TRBJ1-2; no clear D. Trimming took off 1 base at V and 8 bases at J, with 11 bases between the two ends. This CDR3 comprises 12 residues. CDR1 and CDR2 (germline): DFQATT, SNEGSKA (reference sequence). The CDR3, as DNA: TGCAGTGCTAGAGGGCCCGGAGCAGGCTACACCTTC. This gives the protein CSARGPGAGYTF.

This clonotype has more than one count but fewer than ten. The chain carries TRBV7-2 and TRBJ1-1; possibly TRBD1 for D (6 bases). This CDR3 has 18 amino acids. The germline V gene has CDR1 SGHTA and CDR2 FQGNSA. V was shortened by 1 base and J by 0 bases, with 18 bases between the two germline ends. The CDR3 nucleotides are TGTGCCAGCAGCTTAGTTCGATCGGGTGGGGACATGAACACTGAAGCTTTCTTT. This encodes CASSLVRSGGDMNTEAFF.

Remarks on this clonotype: With a much larger clone just one base away, this may be a read error. The chain recombines TRBV7-9 with TRBJ1-1; a possible D gene is TRBD1 (5 bases). Germline values: CDR1 SEHNR, CDR2 FQNEAQ (reference sequence). The CDR3 totals 15 residues. Trimming removed 3 bases from V and 2 bases from J, with 13 bases in between. CDR3 region: CASSFRAAHNTEAFF. CDR3 bases: TGTGCCAGCAGCTTCAGGGCCGCCCACAACACTGAAGCTTTCTTT.

In its sample, this clonotype was seen once. V usage is TRBV7-9 and J usage is TRBJ2-5; TRBD1 matches at 7 bases. The J call may be wrong; the DNA end is better matched by TRBJ2-7. This CDR3 region has 17 residues. Germline CDR1 reads SEHNR; CDR2 reads FQNEAQ (reference sequence). CDR3 nucleotides: TGTGCCAGCAGCTTAGCGCGAAGAGAGACAGGGTTCCGCGAGCAGTACTTC. The encoded protein is CASSLARRETGFREQYF.

This clonotype was observed at least ten times. This chain connects TRBV12-3 or TRBV12-4 to TRBJ2-1, with TRBD1 matching over 7 bases. The CDR3 is 12 residues long. V shed 6 bases and J 12 bases; nucleotides not matched to a gene: 8. CDR3 DNA sequence: TGTGCCAGCAGGCCACCGGGACAGAGGCAGTTCTTC. Translation: CASRPPGQRQFF.

This clonotype was seen many times. The chain is built from TRBV20-1 and TRBJ2-4; D is possibly TRBD1 or TRBD2 (5 bases each). The CDR3 length is 16 residues. Germline values: CDR1 DFQATT, CDR2 SNEGSKA (reference sequence). The CDR3 coding sequence is TGCAGCTCTCTGGGGGTGGCGGGCCCCGCCAAAAACATTCAGTACTTC. Protein product: CSSLGVAGPAKNIQYF.

This clonotype was seen a handful of times. A much larger clone is a single base away; this may be a read error. The chain is built from TRBV7-9 and TRBJ2-3, with D unresolved. Germline V lookup: CDR1 SEHNR, CDR2 FQNEAQ (reference sequence). CDR3 size: 13 residues. The V and J ends lost 8 bases and 2 bases respectively, with 11 bases between them. The chain's CDR3 is CASGQSATDTQYF. CDR3 sequence (DNA): TGTGCCAGCGGCCAATCAGCCACAGATACGCAGTATTTT.

This clonotype was observed a few times. The chain links TRBV11-2 to TRBJ2-3; TRBD2 matches at 14 bases. This CDR3 comprises 18 residues. Germline V gene data show CDR1 as SGHAT and CDR2 as FQNNGV. With V trimmed by 3 bases and J by 1 base, 6 bases remained unmatched. CDR3 protein: CASSFAGTSGGRTDTQYF. The CDR3 DNA reads as TGTGCCAGCAGCTTCGCCGGGACTAGCGGGGGACGCACAGATACGCAGTATTTT.

This clonotype showed up many times. The chain recombines TRBV20-1 with TRBJ1-1; weak D call: TRBD1 (6 bases). The CDR3 covers 14 residues. V was shortened by 3 bases and J by 1 base, with 12 bases between the two germline ends. CDR1 is DFQATT and CDR2 is SNEGSKA in the germline V gene (reference sequence). CDR3 protein: CSARQGNENTEAFF. CDR3 sequence (DNA): TGCAGTGCTAGGCAGGGGAATGAGAACACTGAAGCTTTCTTT.

As concerns this clonotype: A read error is possible here, since a much larger clone lies one base away. The chain couples TRBV7-2 to TRBJ2-4, with TRBD2 matching over 10 bases. The end of the DNA is better explained by TRBJ2-5, so the J call may be wrong. The CDR3 contains 15 residues. Germline assignment: CDR1 SGHTA and CDR2 FQGNSA. This CDR3 reads CASSRSGRAEETQYF. The DNA of the CDR3 is TGTGCCAGCAGCCGGAGCGGGAGGGCAGAAGAGACCCAGTACTTC.

This clonotype was found a few times. V gene TRBV10-3 combines with J gene TRBJ2-3, with 7 bases matching TRBD1. Germline-derived CDR1 and CDR2 are ENHRY and SYGVKD. V gave up 6 bases and J gave up 2 bases; unmatched junction bases: 8. This CDR3 is 15 amino acids long. CDR3 loop: CAISDRAGITDTQYF. The CDR3 bases are TGTGCCATCAGCGACAGGGCAGGGATCACAGATACGCAGTATTTT.

The sample holds a few counts of this clonotype. This chain links TRBV11-2 with TRBJ2-2; D is perhaps TRBD2 (6 bases). Per the germline V gene, CDR1 is SGHAT and CDR2 is FQNNGV. V lost 0 bases to trimming and J lost 8 bases, with 13 bases between them. This CDR3 region has 15 residues. The CDR3 DNA follows: TGTGCCAGCAGCTTAGAGGGGGGTGCAAAGGGGGAGCTGTTTTTT. The encoded protein is CASSLEGGAKGELFF.

This clonotype was seen just once. The V gene is TRBV7-9, the J gene TRBJ2-1; 7 positions agree with TRBD2. V was pared by 5 bases and J by 10 bases, with 5 bases of the junction left unmatched. Germline CDR1 is SEHNR and CDR2 is FQNEAQ (reference sequence). This CDR3 has 12 residues. The CDR3, as DNA: TGTGCCAGCAGCACCGGGGGGTTAGAGCAGTTCTTC. This codes for CASSTGGLEQFF. Supplemented by reference TRBV7-9 and TRBJ2-1, the full variable domain reads DTGVSQNPRHKITKRGQNVTFRCDPISEHNRLYWYRQTLGQGPEFLTYFQNEAQLEKSRLLSDRFSAERPKGSFSTLEIQRTEQGDSAMYLCASSTGGLEQFFGPGTRLTVL.

The chain links TRBV6-2 or TRBV6-3 to TRBJ2-1, with 11 bases aligning to TRBD2. This CDR3 comprises 16 residues. V lost 6 bases to trimming and J lost 5 bases; unmatched junction nucleotides: 9. Germline CDR1 is MNHEY and CDR2 is SVGEGT. DNA for the CDR3: TGTGCCAGCAGGACTCCAACTAGCGGGGGTAACAATGAGCAGTTCTTC. Its protein product is CASRTPTSGGNNEQFF.

The chain combines TRBV3-1 with TRBJ2-7, with D unresolved. The CDR3 is made up of 16 amino acids. With 4 bases removed from V and 4 bases from J, the gap between germline ends came to 20 bases. Germline CDR1 LGHDT, CDR2 YNNKEL (reference sequence). The CDR3 region is CASSLGLTAGPYEQYF. Here the CDR3 DNA reads TGTGCCAGCAGCCTCGGGCTGACTGCAGGTCCGTACGAGCAGTACTTC.

This clonotype was picked up many times. V usage is TRBV20-1 and J usage is TRBJ2-3, with D maybe TRBD1 (6 bases). Trimming removed 6 bases from V and 5 bases from J, with 12 bases in between. Germline CDR1 DFQATT, CDR2 SNEGSKA (reference sequence). The CDR3 totals 12 residues. The CDR3 sequence is CSAVGAGDTQYF. The CDR3 bases are TGCAGTGCCGTGGGGGCAGGAGATACGCAGTATTTT.

The rearrangement joins TRBV6-5 to TRBJ2-7; possible D gene TRBD2, 6 bases. The CDR3 contains 14 residues. Germline V CDR1 and CDR2: MNHEY, SVGAGI. Trimming took off 6 bases at V and 3 bases at J, with 15 bases between the two ends. CDR3 DNA: TGTGCCAGCAGCGGCAGGGAGGAGGGCTACGAGCAGTACTTC. It yields the protein CASSGREEGYEQYF.

This clonotype occurred a few times. The rearrangement uses TRBV7-2 and TRBJ1-3; TRBD1 is a possible D gene (6 bases). Per the germline V gene, CDR1 is SGHTA and CDR2 is FQGNSA. The CDR3 spans 15 residues. V shed 4 bases and J shed 0 bases, with 10 bases lying between them. CDR3 bases: TGTGCCAGCAGCTCCACAGGGACCTCTGGAAACACCATATATTTT. This translates into CASSSTGTSGNTIYF.

This chain connects TRBV5-5 to TRBJ1-1; D unresolved. Germline CDR1 SGHKS, CDR2 YYEKEE (reference sequence). The length of the CDR3 is 12 residues. Trimming pared 3 bases from V and 8 bases from J, leaving 11 bases between. The CDR3 sequence is CASSSVRGEAFF. CDR3 sequence (DNA): TGTGCCAGCAGCTCGGTACGGGGAGAAGCTTTCTTT.

The V call is TRBV10-3, the J call TRBJ1-1; weak D call: TRBD1 (6 bases). This CDR3 region has 16 residues. Germline V lookup: CDR1 ENHRY, CDR2 SYGVKD. Trimming stripped 2 bases from V and 1 base from J, with 14 bases between. The DNA for the CDR3 is TGTGCCATCAGTGAGAGGGACACTCGAGAGAACACTGAAGCTTTCTTT. It translates to CAISERDTRENTEAFF.

Ten or more counts support this clonotype. V and J are TRBV10-3 and TRBJ1-2; 8 nucleotides agree with TRBD1. Germline assignment: CDR1 ENHRY and CDR2 SYGVKD. The CDR3 runs 20 residues. Trimming cost V 1 base and J 5 bases; bases outside gene matches: 21. CDR3 amino acids: CAISELGVRGQVYSGYGYTF. The CDR3 nucleotides are TGTGCCATCAGTGAGTTGGGGGTCCGGGGACAGGTCTACTCAGGATATGGCTACACCTTC.

On this clonotype itself: A read error may explain this, as a much larger clone is one base away. The rearrangement joins TRBV5-6 to TRBJ2-5; TRBD1 matches at 7 bases. Germline loops: CDR1 SGHDT, CDR2 YYEEEE. The CDR3 runs 13 residues. V shed 1 base, J shed 6 bases, and the junction held 3 bases outside the gene matches. This chain's CDR3 is CASSLPRGKTQYF. CDR3 nucleotides: TGTGCCAGCAGCTTGCCCAGGGGGAAGACCCAGTACTTC.

The genes are TRBV7-9 and TRBJ2-1, with D perhaps assigned TRBD1 or TRBD2 (5 bases each). Germline V gene data show CDR1 as SEHNR and CDR2 as FQNEAQ (reference sequence). This CDR3 region has 15 residues. V was trimmed by 7 bases and J by 2 bases, leaving 15 bases between them. In DNA, the CDR3 is TGTGCCAGCACCCTAGAGGGGTCAGCCTACAATGAGCAGTTCTTC. This sequence encodes CASTLEGSAYNEQFF.

About this clonotype: Since a much larger clone is just one base distant, this may be a read error. This chain connects TRBV12-3 or TRBV12-4 to TRBJ1-5; tentatively, D is TRBD1 (5 bases). Trimming removed 5 bases from V and 3 bases from J, with 17 bases in between. The CDR3 runs 16 residues. The CDR3 protein is CASSRDPGDVNQPQHF. Here the CDR3 DNA reads TGTGCCAGCAGTCGGGACCCAGGTGACGTCAATCAGCCCCAGCATTTT.

This clonotype has at least ten counts. The V call is TRBV6-5, the J call TRBJ1-2; D not resolved. The CDR3 spans 13 residues. Germline assignment: CDR1 MNHEY and CDR2 SVGAGI. Between the trimmed V and J ends, which lost 7 bases and 2 bases, there was a span of 11 bases. The CDR3 sequence: CASMGSSNYGYTF. The CDR3 region has the DNA TGTGCCAGCATGGGTTCTTCAAACTATGGCTACACCTTC.

This clonotype has just a few counts. The CDR3 reads CASSIQGAMNTGELFF. The CDR3, as DNA: TGTGCCAGCAGTATACAGGGGGCCATGAACACCGGGGAGCTGTTTTTT. This chain joins TRBV9 and TRBJ2-2; TRBD1 matches 9 bases. V lost 5 bases, J lost 1 base, and 6 bases stayed unmatched. Germline CDR1 SGDLS, CDR2 YYNGEE. The CDR3 has 16 residues.

This clonotype turned up a few times. This chain joins TRBV7-9 and TRBJ2-1, with a tentative D call TRBD2 (5 bases). The closer fit of TRBJ2-7 to the DNA end suggests the J call may be wrong. CDR3 length: 15 residues. The germline V gene encodes CDR1 SEHNR and CDR2 FQNEAQ (reference sequence). CDR3 in DNA: TGTGCCAGCAGCCCCACCCGGGGTTCCTACAATGAGCAGTACTTC. This gives the protein CASSPTRGSYNEQYF.

This chain connects TRBV29-1 to TRBJ2-3; D call uncertain. Germline V gene sequence: CDR1 SQVTM, CDR2 ANQGSEA. CDR3 length: 13 amino acids. V was shortened by 2 bases and J by 8 bases, with 14 bases between the two germline ends. CDR3 amino acids: CSVEISRVGTQYF. DNA for the CDR3: TGCAGCGTTGAAATTTCCAGAGTGGGTACGCAGTATTTT.

This clonotype was found many times. V is TRBV4-3 and J is TRBJ2-6; D not certain. V was shortened by 4 bases and J by 4 bases, with 14 bases between the two germline ends. The length of the CDR3 is 16 residues. The V gene's germline CDR1 is LGHNA and CDR2 YSLEER. The CDR3 sequence: CASSRGLRSGANVLTF. In DNA form, the CDR3 reads TGCGCCAGCAGCCGAGGCCTGCGTTCCGGGGCCAACGTCCTGACTTTC.

Points on this clonotype: Since a much larger clone is just one base distant, this may be a read error. The CDR3 sequence is CAGSEVSIYNEQFF. The CDR3 DNA is TGTGCCGGCAGCGAAGTCAGTATCTACAATGAGCAGTTCTTC. V usage is TRBV14 and J usage is TRBJ2-1; D is uncertain. Germline V lookup: CDR1 SGHDN, CDR2 FVKESK. CDR3 length: 14 amino acids.